The clone carrying this TCR beta chain has only a few counts. Its antigen is not identified. In germline, CDR1 is SQVTM, CDR2 ANQGSEA. This CDR3 region has 14 residues. V was trimmed by 2 bases and J by 1 base, leaving 9 bases between them. These data belong to a study of CD8 T cells in ankylosing spondylitis. General observations from the study: Significantly higher representation of disease-linked clones was reported for matched ankylosing spondylitis synovial fluid.

TCRdb processed the 5' RACE reads anew with MiXCR; each CDR3 protein has one entry. The sample has about 360,000 distinct CDR3 sequences; about 15% are singletons. The sequenced sample was blood, either unsorted or a sorted T cell fraction (not recorded which). This sequence joins TRBV29-1 and TRBJ2-1; D perhaps matches TRBD2 (5 bases). This TCR derives from a male donor with ankylosing spondylitis or in good health (not recorded which). This CDR3 reads CSVESPGSYNEQFF. CDR3 DNA: TGCAGCGTTGAATCTCCGGGGTCCTACAATGAGCAGTTCTTC.